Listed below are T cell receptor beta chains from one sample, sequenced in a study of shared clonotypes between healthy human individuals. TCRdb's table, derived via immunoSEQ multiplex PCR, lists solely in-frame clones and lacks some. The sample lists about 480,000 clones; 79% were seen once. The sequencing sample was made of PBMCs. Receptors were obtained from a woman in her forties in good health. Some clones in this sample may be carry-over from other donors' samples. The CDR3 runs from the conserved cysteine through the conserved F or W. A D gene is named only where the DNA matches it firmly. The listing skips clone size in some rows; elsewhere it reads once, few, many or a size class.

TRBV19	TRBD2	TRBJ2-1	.	CASSGPGLAVYNEQFF	TGTGCCAGTAGTGGACCGGGACTAGCGGTATACAATGAGCAGTTCTTC
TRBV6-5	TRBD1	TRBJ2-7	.	CASSKDRGPHEQYF	TGTGCCAGCAGTAAGGACAGGGGTCCCCACGAGCAGTACTTC
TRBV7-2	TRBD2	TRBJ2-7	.	CASSPRLAGREQYF	TGTGCCAGCAGCCCACGACTAGCGGGACGCGAGCAGTACTTC
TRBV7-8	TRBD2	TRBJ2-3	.	CASSLGAGLDTQYF	TGTGCCAGCAGCTTAGGAGCGGGACTTGATACGCAGTATTTT
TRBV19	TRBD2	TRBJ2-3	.	CASSIVTSAGLPTDTQYF	TGTGCCAGTAGTATTGTGACCTCAGCGGGACTCCCCACAGATACGCAGTATTTT
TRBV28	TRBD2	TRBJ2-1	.	CASNPGRVRNEQFF	TGTGCCAGCAACCCGGGGAGGGTCCGTAATGAGCAGTTCTTC
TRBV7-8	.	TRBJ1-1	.	CASSLASGGNTEAFF	TGTGCCAGCAGCTTAGCAAGTGGGGGGAACACTGAAGCTTTCTTT
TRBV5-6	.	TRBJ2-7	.	CASSSGLSSYEQYF	TGTGCCAGCAGCTCGGGTCTTAGTTCCTACGAGCAGTACTTC
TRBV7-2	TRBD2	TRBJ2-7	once	CASSPRTSGRAGSYEQYF	TGTGCCAGCAGCCCACGGACTAGCGGGAGGGCCGGGTCCTACGAGCAGTACTTC
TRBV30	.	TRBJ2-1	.	CAWRTRTVAFF	TGTGCCTGGAGAACCCGGACAGTAGCCTTCTTC
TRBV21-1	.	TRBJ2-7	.	CASSKNYKGGNYEQYF	TGTGCCAGCAGCAAAAATTACAAGGGGGGAAACTACGAGCAGTACTTC
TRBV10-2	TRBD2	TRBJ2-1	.	CASSEPGGLYNEQFF	TGCGCCAGCAGTGAGCCGGGGGGACTCTACAATGAGCAGTTCTTC
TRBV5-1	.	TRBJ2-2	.	CASSPEGTGELFF	TGCGCCAGCAGCCCGGAGGGCACCGGGGAGCTGTTTTTT
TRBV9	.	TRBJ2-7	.	CASSVDPVERVGEQYF	TGTGCCAGCAGCGTAGATCCGGTCGAGAGAGTGGGCGAGCAGTACTTC
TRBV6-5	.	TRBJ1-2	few	CASSPEADRFDYTF	TGTGCCAGCAGCCCAGAAGCCGACAGGTTCGACTACACCTTC
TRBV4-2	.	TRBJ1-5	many	CASSQDVRQPQHF	TGTGCCAGCAGCCAAGATGTACGGCAGCCCCAGCATTTT
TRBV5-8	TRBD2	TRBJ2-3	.	CASSTTGLAGVVTDTQYF	TGTGCCAGCAGCACTACGGGACTAGCGGGAGTAGTCACAGATACGCAGTATTTT
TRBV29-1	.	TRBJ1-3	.	CSVESGNTIYF	TGCAGCGTTGAATCTGGAAACACCATATATTTT